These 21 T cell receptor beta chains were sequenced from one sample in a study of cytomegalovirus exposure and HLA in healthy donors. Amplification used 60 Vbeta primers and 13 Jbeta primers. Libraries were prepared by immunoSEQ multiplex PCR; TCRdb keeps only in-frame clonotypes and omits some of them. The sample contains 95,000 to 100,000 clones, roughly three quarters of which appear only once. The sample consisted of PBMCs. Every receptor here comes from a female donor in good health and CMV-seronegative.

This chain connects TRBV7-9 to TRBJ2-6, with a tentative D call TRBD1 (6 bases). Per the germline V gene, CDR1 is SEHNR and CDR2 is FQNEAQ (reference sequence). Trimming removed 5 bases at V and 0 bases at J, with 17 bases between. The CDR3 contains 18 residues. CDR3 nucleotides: TGTGCCAGCAGCATAGGACAGTTCAGGCTCTCTGGGGCCAACGTCCTGACTTTC. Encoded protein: CASSIGQFRLSGANVLTF.

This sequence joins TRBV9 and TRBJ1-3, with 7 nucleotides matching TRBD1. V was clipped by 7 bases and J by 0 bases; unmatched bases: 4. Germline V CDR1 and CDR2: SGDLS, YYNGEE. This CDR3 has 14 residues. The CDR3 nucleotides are TGTGCCAGCCGAGGACAGGCCTCTGGAAACACCATATATTTT. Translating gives CASRGQASGNTIYF. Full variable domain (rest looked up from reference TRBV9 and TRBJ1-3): DSGVTQTPKHLITATGQRVTLRCSPRSGDLSVYWYQQSLDQGLQFLIQYYNGEERAKGNILERFSAQQFPDLHSELNLSSLELGDSALYFCASRGQASGNTIYFGEGSWLTVV.

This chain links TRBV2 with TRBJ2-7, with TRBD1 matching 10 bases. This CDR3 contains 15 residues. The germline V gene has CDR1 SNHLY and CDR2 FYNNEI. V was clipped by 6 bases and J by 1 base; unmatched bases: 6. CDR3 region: CASRGDRGFSYEQYF. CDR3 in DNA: TGTGCCAGCAGGGGGGACAGGGGTTTTTCCTACGAGCAGTACTTC.

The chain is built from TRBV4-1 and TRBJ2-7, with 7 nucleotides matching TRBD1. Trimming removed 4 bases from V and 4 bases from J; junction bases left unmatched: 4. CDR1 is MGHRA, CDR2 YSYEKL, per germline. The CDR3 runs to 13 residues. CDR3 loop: CASSPGQPYEQYF. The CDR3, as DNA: TGCGCCAGCAGCCCGGGACAGCCATACGAGCAGTACTTC.

The CDR3 reads CASSSTGGIYEQYF. The CDR3 nucleotides are TGTGCCAGCAGTTCGACAGGGGGCATCTACGAGCAGTACTTC. The chain employs TRBV7-9 and TRBJ2-7; 10 nucleotides agree with TRBD1. The CDR3 covers 14 residues. Germline-derived CDR1 and CDR2 are SEHNR and FQNEAQ (reference sequence). The trim removed 6 bases at V and 3 bases at J, leaving 5 bases unmatched.

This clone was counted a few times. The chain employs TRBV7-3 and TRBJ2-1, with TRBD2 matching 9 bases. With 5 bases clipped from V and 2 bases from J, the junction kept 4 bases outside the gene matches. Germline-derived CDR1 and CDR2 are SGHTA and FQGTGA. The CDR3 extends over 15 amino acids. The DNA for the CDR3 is TGTGCCAGCAGCCATAGCGGGAGCACCTACAATGAGCAGTTCTTC. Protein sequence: CASSHSGSTYNEQFF.

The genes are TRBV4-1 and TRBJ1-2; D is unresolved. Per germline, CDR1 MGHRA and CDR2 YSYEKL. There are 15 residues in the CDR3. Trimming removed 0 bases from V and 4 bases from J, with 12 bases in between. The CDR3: CASSQEPVPLYGYTF. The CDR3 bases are TGCGCCAGCAGCCAAGAACCAGTCCCTCTCTATGGCTACACCTTC.

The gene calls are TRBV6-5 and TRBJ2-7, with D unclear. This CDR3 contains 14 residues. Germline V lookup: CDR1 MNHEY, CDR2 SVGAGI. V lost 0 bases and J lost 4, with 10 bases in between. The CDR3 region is CASSYSANNYEQYF. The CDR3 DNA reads TGTGCCAGCAGTTACTCCGCGAATAATTACGAGCAGTACTTC.

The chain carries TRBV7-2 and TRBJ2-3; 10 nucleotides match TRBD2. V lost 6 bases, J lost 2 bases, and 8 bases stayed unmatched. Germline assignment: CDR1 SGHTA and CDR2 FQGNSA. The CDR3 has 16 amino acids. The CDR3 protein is CASSLVGTSVTDTQYF. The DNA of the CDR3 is TGTGCCAGCAGTCTAGTCGGGACTAGCGTCACAGATACGCAGTATTTT.

The CDR3 loop reads CAWGLGQGLNIQYF. The CDR3 DNA reads as TGTGCCTGGGGGTTAGGACAGGGCCTAAACATTCAGTACTTC. The genes are TRBV30 and TRBJ2-4; TRBD1 aligns across 8 bases. Trimming at V came to 5 bases and at J to 6 bases, leaving 9 bases not matched to a gene. The CDR3 runs to 14 residues. Per germline, CDR1 GTSNPN and CDR2 SVGIG (reference sequence).

This CDR3 reads CASRDRGETQYF. In DNA, the CDR3 is TGTGCCAGCAGAGACAGGGGGGAGACCCAGTACTTC. The chain is built from TRBV27 and TRBJ2-5; 9 bases match TRBD1. Trimming cost V 6 bases and J 5 bases; bases outside gene matches: 1. The CDR3 totals 12 residues. Germline CDR1 is MNHEY and CDR2 is SMNVEV (reference sequence).

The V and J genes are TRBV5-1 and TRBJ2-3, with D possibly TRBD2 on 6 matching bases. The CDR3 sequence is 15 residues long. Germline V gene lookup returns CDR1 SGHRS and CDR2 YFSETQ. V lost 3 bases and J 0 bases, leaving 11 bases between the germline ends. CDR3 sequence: CASSSGGGSTDTQYF. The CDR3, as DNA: TGCGCCAGCAGCTCCGGTGGAGGGAGCACAGATACGCAGTATTTT. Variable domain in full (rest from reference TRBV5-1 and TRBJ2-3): KAGVTQTPRYLIKTRGQQVTLSCSPISGHRSVSWYQQTPGQGLQFLFEYFSETQRNKGNFPGRFSGRQFSNSRSEMNVSTLELGDSALYLCASSSGGGSTDTQYFGPGTRLTVL.

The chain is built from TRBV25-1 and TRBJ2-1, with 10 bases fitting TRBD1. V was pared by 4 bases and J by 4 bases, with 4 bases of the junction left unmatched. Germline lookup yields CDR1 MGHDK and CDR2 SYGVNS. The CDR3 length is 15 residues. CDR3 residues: CASSGWDRGYNEQFF. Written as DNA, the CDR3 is TGTGCCAGCAGTGGGTGGGACAGGGGTTACAATGAGCAGTTCTTC.

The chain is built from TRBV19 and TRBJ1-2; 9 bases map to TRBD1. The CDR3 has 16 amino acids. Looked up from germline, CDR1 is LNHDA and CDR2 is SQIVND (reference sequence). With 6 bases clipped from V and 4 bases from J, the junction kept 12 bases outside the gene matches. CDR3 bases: TGTGCCAGTAGATGGACAGGGGCCCGCCGATCCTATGGCTACACCTTC. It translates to CASRWTGARRSYGYTF.

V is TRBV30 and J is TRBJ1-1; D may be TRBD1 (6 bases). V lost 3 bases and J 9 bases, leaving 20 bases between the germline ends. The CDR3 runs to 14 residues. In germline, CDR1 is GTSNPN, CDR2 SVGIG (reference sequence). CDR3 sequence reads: CAWSLTGSGSKAFF. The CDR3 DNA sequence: TGTGCCTGGAGCCTAACAGGGTCGGGTTCCAAAGCTTTCTTT.

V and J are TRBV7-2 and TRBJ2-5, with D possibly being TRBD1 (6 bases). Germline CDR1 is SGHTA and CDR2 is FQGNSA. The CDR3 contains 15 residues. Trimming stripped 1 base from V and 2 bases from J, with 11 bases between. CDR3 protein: CASSLVQGPQETQYF. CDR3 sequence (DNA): TGTGCCAGCAGCTTAGTACAGGGCCCACAAGAGACCCAGTACTTC.

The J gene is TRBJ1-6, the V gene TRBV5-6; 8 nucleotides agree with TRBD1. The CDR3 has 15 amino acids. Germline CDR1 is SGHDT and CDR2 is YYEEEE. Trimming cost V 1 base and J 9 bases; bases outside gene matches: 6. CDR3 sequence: CASSLSGGVASPLHF. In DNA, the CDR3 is TGTGCCAGCAGCTTGTCAGGGGGCGTTGCTTCACCCCTCCACTTT.

Here the CDR3 DNA reads TGTGCCCTCAGACAGGGGGGAGGCCCCTACGAGCAGTACTTC. Its protein product is CALRQGGGPYEQYF. J is TRBJ2-7 and V is TRBV9, with 9 bases that match TRBD1. J was trimmed by 2 bases and V by 10 bases; bases with no gene match: 10. Germline V lookup: CDR1 SGDLS, CDR2 YYNGEE. The CDR3 totals 14 residues.

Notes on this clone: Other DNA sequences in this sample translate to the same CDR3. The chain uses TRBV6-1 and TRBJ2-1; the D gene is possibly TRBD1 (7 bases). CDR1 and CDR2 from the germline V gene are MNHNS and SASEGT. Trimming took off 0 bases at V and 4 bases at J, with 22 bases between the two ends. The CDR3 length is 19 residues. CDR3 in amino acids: CASSEANYLAEGAYNEQFF. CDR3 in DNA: TGTGCCAGCAGTGAAGCGAATTACTTAGCGGAGGGGGCGTACAATGAGCAGTTCTTC.

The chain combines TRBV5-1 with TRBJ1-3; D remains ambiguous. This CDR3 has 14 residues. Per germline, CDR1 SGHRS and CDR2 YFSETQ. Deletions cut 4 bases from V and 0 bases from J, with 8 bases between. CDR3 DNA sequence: TGCGCCAGCAGCGCAGGCTCCTCTGGAAACACCATATATTTT. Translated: CASSAGSSGNTIYF.

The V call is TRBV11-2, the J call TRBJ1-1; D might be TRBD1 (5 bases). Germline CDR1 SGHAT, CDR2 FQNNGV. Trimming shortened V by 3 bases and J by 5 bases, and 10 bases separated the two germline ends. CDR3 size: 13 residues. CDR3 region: CASSFRVVTEAFF. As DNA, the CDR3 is TGTGCCAGCAGCTTCAGGGTAGTTACTGAAGCTTTCTTT.